This TCR beta chain was found in a study of OX40 agonist ivuxolimab in advanced cancers. Study results and limitations: In the 0.1 to 3.0 mg/kg range, CD4+ and CD8+ blood T cells had expanded clonally by week 6.

This table comes from immunoSEQ multiplex PCR, and its TCRdb copy is limited to in-frame clones, with some not included. The sample contains fewer than 85,000 clones, more than 70% of which appear only once. This clone has a handful of counts. Its specificity is unknown. This CDR3 comprises 18 residues. V lost 4 bases, J lost 2 bases, and 13 bases stayed unmatched. CDR1 and CDR2 (germline): SGHRS, YFSETQ. The rearrangement links TRBV5-1 to TRBJ2-7; 12 nucleotides line up with TRBD2. The sequencing here drew on CD4+ or CD8+ T cells sorted from blood, taken in a trial of the OX40 agonist ivuxolimab. The clonotype was recovered from an adult with an advanced solid tumor such as melanoma, head and neck, liver or kidney cancer. The CDR3 nucleotides read TGCGCCAGCAGCCTTCAACCGCGGACTAGCGGGATTGCCTACGAGCAGTACTTC. It codes for CASSLQPRTSGIAYEQYF.